This passage covers 18 T cell receptor beta chains from one sample sequenced in a study of blood T cell repertoires in COVID-19. Here immunoSEQ multiplex PCR was the method, and the copy in TCRdb shows in-frame clones only, minus some. The table lists about 66,000 clones, around 84% of them singletons. Input material: peripheral blood. The receptors were gathered from a man between 50 and 59 years old with active COVID-19.

This sequence joins TRBV18 and TRBJ2-2, with D possibly matching TRBD2 (5 bases). The CDR3 contains 14 residues. The germline V and J ends were trimmed by 4 bases and 4 bases, with 10 bases remaining between them. The germline V gene encodes CDR1 KGHSH and CDR2 LQKENI. The CDR3 sequence: CASSRGLPTGELFF. Written as DNA, the CDR3 is TGTGCCAGCTCACGAGGACTTCCCACCGGGGAGCTGTTTTTT.

The V and J genes are TRBV29-1 and TRBJ1-1; perhaps TRBD1 as D (6 bases). From germline, CDR1 is SQVTM and CDR2 ANQGSEA. V lost 8 bases and J 4 bases, leaving 17 bases between the germline ends. The CDR3 is 13 amino acids. CDR3 in amino acids: CSSYGGPGTEAFF. The CDR3 coding sequence is TGCAGCTCCTACGGGGGGCCTGGCACTGAAGCTTTCTTT.

The V call is TRBV3-1 (or the pseudogene TRBV3-2), the J call TRBJ2-5, with TRBD1 matching 7 bases. The CDR3 loop spans 13 amino acids. V shed 6 bases and J 5 bases; nucleotides not matched to a gene: 6. Germline-derived CDR1 and CDR2 are LGHDT and YNNKEL (reference sequence). CDR3 in amino acids: CASRHTGEETQYF. The CDR3 DNA reads TGTGCCAGCAGACATACAGGGGAGGAGACCCAGTACTTC.

V gene TRBV10-3 combines with J gene TRBJ2-5; a weak D match, TRBD1 (5 bases). CDR1 ENHRY and CDR2 SYGVKD come from the germline V gene. Trimming shortened V by 2 bases and J by 3 bases, and 7 bases separated the two germline ends. The CDR3 has 13 residues. In nucleotides, the CDR3 is TGTGCCATCAGTGAGGACAGTAAAGAGACCCAGTACTTC. Translating it yields CAISEDSKETQYF.

The chain carries TRBV10-1 and TRBJ1-1; TRBD1 matches 9 bases. With V trimmed by 5 bases and J by 5 bases, 9 bases remained unmatched. The CDR3 consists of 15 residues. CDR1 and CDR2 from the germline V gene are WNHNN and SYGVQD (reference sequence). In DNA, the CDR3 is TGCGCCAGCAGTTCGGGACAGGGAGGTGGGACTGAAGCTTTCTTT. As protein: CASSSGQGGGTEAFF.

This chain links TRBV19 with TRBJ2-1, with TRBD2 matching over 7 bases. Trimming at V came to 6 bases and at J to 1 base, leaving 6 bases not matched to a gene. CDR3 length equals 15 residues. The V gene's germline CDR1 is LNHDA and CDR2 SQIVND (reference sequence). The CDR3 loop is CASSPLAVSYNEQFF. CDR3 coding DNA: TGTGCCAGTAGCCCCCTAGCGGTTTCCTACAATGAGCAGTTCTTC.

This rearrangement joins TRBV2 to TRBJ1-2, with 8 bases aligning to TRBD1. The CDR3 consists of 13 residues. Germline V lookup: CDR1 SNHLY, CDR2 FYNNEI. Trimming removed 8 bases from V and 4 bases from J; junction bases left unmatched: 6. The CDR3 DNA follows: TGTGCCAGCGGCGTGGACAGGGCCTATGGCTACACCTTC. Its protein is CASGVDRAYGYTF. Full variable domain (remainder filled in from reference TRBV2 and TRBJ1-2): EPEVTQTPSHQVTQMGQEVILRCVPISNHLYFYWYRQILGQKVEFLVSFYNNEISEKSEIFDDQFSVERPDGSNFTLKIRSTKLEDSAMYFCASGVDRAYGYTFGSGTRLTVV.

The rearrangement uses TRBV20-1 and TRBJ2-5; 7 nucleotides agree with TRBD2. The V and J ends lost 3 bases and 5 bases, in that order; junction bases with no gene match: 3. Germline CDR1 DFQATT, CDR2 SNEGSKA (reference sequence). The CDR3 extends over 12 amino acids. In DNA, the CDR3 is TGCAGTGCTAGTTTGGGGGGGGAGACCCAGTACTTC. Amino acid sequence: CSASLGGETQYF.

With regard to this clone: The limits of the CDR3 on the DNA are not certain, so only TCRdb's listed CDR3 is given. The gene calls are TRBV29-1 and TRBJ2-7; the table gives TRBD2 as D, unverified against the DNA. Germline CDR1 reads SQVTM; CDR2 reads ANQGSEA. Termini included, the CDR3 measures 15 amino acids. The CDR3 sequence: CSAPTYYRCSYEQYV.

This sequence joins TRBV24-1 and TRBJ1-5; D is possibly TRBD1 (5 bases). Per germline, CDR1 KGHDR and CDR2 SFDVKD. Trimming removed 7 bases from V and 3 bases from J, with 12 bases in between. The CDR3 runs 14 residues. The CDR3 sequence: CATSGGSSNQPQHF. The CDR3 DNA is TGTGCCACCAGCGGGGGGAGCTCCAATCAGCCCCAGCATTTT.

The sample holds many counts of this clone. The rearrangement joins TRBV10-2 to TRBJ2-2; 14 bases line up with TRBD2. Germline trimming cut 10 bases from V and 4 bases from J; bases unmatched to any gene: 8. The CDR3 contains 16 residues. The germline V gene has CDR1 WSHSY and CDR2 SAAADI. The DNA for the CDR3 is TGCGCCACCCACTTGGGACTAGCGGGGGTCACCGGGGAGCTGTTTTTT. The encoded protein is CATHLGLAGVTGELFF.

In nucleotides, the CDR3 is TGTGCCAGCAGCCCGGGGGGGGGCTCGGGGAATGAAAAACTGTTTTTT. Its protein is CASSPGGGSGNEKLFF. The chain has TRBV5-4 and TRBJ1-4; a possible D gene is TRBD1 (6 bases). V lost 4 bases and J lost 5, with 18 bases in between. The germline gives CDR1 SGHNT, CDR2 YYREEE (reference sequence). This CDR3 region has 16 residues.

V usage is TRBV19 and J usage is TRBJ2-1; 9 bases are a match to TRBD2. This CDR3 is 18 amino acids long. Per germline, CDR1 LNHDA and CDR2 SQIVND (reference sequence). V lost 6 bases to trimming and J lost 9 bases; unmatched junction nucleotides: 21. The chain's CDR3 is CASSRLSGMAGGLGEQFF. DNA of the CDR3: TGTGCCAGTAGCAGACTAAGCGGGATGGCGGGGGGGCTCGGTGAGCAGTTCTTC.

The V call is TRBV24-1, the J call TRBJ2-3; possible D gene TRBD1, 6 bases. V lost 3 bases, J lost 4 bases, and 10 bases lay in between. CDR3 length: 14 amino acids. Germline V lookup: CDR1 KGHDR, CDR2 SFDVKD. CDR3 protein: CATSDNRAADTQYF. Written as DNA, the CDR3 is TGTGCCACCAGTGATAACAGGGCGGCAGATACGCAGTATTTT.

The chain uses TRBV3-1 (or the pseudogene TRBV3-2) and TRBJ2-5; 7 bases are shared with TRBD1. With V trimmed by 3 bases and J by 6 bases, 7 bases remained unmatched. CDR1 and CDR2 from the germline V gene are LGHDT and YNNKEL (reference sequence). The CDR3 is 14 residues long. The CDR3 sequence is CASSHSDRRKTQYF. CDR3 in DNA: TGTGCCAGCAGCCACTCGGACAGGAGGAAGACCCAGTACTTC.

This chain links TRBV18 with TRBJ1-2, with a possible D match to TRBD1 (6 bases). Germline assignment: CDR1 KGHSH and CDR2 LQKENI. The V end was cut by 6 bases, the J end by 9 bases, with 14 bases between. The CDR3 covers 12 residues. In DNA form, the CDR3 reads TGTGCCAGCTCGCCGGACAGCCTGAGCTACACCTTC. It encodes CASSPDSLSYTF.

CDR3 sequence reads: CASSTGLAGASLGQYF. CDR3 in DNA: TGCGCCAGCAGCACCGGACTAGCGGGGGCTTCTCTGGGGCAGTACTTC. The V gene is TRBV5-1, the J gene TRBJ2-7, with TRBD2 identical over 13 bases. The CDR3 runs to 16 residues. CDR1 and CDR2 (germline): SGHRS, YFSETQ. V was pared by 4 bases and J by 9 bases, with 13 bases of the junction left unmatched.

The chain joins TRBV19 to TRBJ2-1, with 7 bases matching TRBD1. J lost 4 bases, V lost 6 bases, and 6 bases had no gene match. Germline-derived CDR1 and CDR2 are LNHDA and SQIVND (reference sequence). The CDR3 runs 14 residues. Here the CDR3 DNA reads TGTGCCAGTAGACGGGACAGTATGTACAATGAGCAGTTCTTC. Its translation: CASRRDSMYNEQFF.